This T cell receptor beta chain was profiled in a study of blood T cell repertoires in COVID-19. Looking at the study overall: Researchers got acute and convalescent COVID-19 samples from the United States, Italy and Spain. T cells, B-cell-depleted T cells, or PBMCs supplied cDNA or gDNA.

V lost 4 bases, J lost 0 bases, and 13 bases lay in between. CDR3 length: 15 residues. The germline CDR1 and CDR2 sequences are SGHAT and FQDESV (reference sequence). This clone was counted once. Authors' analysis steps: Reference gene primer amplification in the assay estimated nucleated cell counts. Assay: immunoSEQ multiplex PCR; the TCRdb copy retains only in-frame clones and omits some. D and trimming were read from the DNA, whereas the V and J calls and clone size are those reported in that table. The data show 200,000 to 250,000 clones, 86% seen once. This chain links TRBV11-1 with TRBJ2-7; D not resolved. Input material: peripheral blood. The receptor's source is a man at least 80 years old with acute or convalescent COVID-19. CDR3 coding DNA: TGTGCCAGCAGCTCACTGGCAGGAAGCTCCTACGAGCAGTACTTC. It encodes CASSSLAGSSYEQYF.